Each of the 13 T cell receptor beta chains below was sequenced from the same sample in a study of control samples from healthy donors and cancer patients. Generated by immunoSEQ multiplex PCR, the TCRdb table keeps only in-frame clones and is missing some. The data hold around 94,000 clones, with around 87% observed a single time. Sequencing was performed on blood. Receptor source: a woman aged 45-65 years in good health.

This sequence joins TRBV7-8 and TRBJ2-4; D ambiguous. In germline, CDR1 is SGHVS, CDR2 FQNEAQ. V was shortened by 1 base and J by 1 base, with 5 bases between the two germline ends. CDR3 size: 14 residues. The CDR3 DNA follows: TGTGCCAGCAGCTTAGGCTTGGCCAAAAACATTCAGTACTTC. Residues: CASSLGLAKNIQYF.

The DNA for the CDR3 is TGCGCCAGCAGCTTAAACGGCATTCGGGGCTACACCTTC. Translated, it gives CASSLNGIRGYTF. The V gene is TRBV5-1, the J gene TRBJ1-2, with D uncertain. The V end was cut by 2 bases, the J end by 8 bases, with 13 bases between. Germline CDR1 SGHRS, CDR2 YFSETQ. The CDR3 covers 13 residues.

In its sample, this clone was seen once. This chain links TRBV6-5 with TRBJ1-5, with TRBD1 as a possible D gene (6 bases). Germline V CDR1 and CDR2: MNHEY, SVGAGI. The CDR3 is 13 residues long. V was trimmed by 9 bases and J by 4 bases, leaving 13 bases between them. CDR3 DNA: TGTGCCAGTAGAAGGGGGAGGAATCAGCCCCAGCATTTT. Translation gives CASRRGRNQPQHF.

The gene calls are TRBV13 and TRBJ2-7; possibly TRBD2 for D (5 bases). The CDR3 is 14 amino acids. Germline V gene sequence: CDR1 PRHDT, CDR2 FYEKMQ (reference sequence). Trimming left V 1 base short and J 1 base short, with 8 bases between. The CDR3 loop is CASSLAAGSYEQYF. CDR3 nucleotide sequence: TGTGCCAGCAGCTTAGCGGCGGGTTCCTACGAGCAGTACTTC.

The chain employs TRBV28 and TRBJ1-5; D is undetermined. The CDR3 length is 15 residues. Trimming left V 2 bases short and J 0 bases short, with 8 bases between. Germline V lookup: CDR1 MDHEN, CDR2 SYDVKM. For the CDR3, the DNA is TGTGCCAGCAGTTTACCGGGGAATAGCAATCAGCCCCAGCATTTT. Amino acids: CASSLPGNSNQPQHF.

The chain recombines TRBV7-2 with TRBJ1-5; D is ambiguous. The germline V gene encodes CDR1 SGHTA and CDR2 FQGNSA. V gave up 5 bases and J gave up 0 bases, with 11 bases separating them. There are 15 residues in the CDR3. The CDR3 here is CASSPRAVSNQPQHF. CDR3 DNA: TGTGCCAGCAGCCCCCGGGCCGTTAGCAATCAGCCCCAGCATTTT.

This clone appeared a single time. The chain couples TRBV29-1 to TRBJ2-7; 9 bases are a match to TRBD2. Trimming removed 4 bases from V and 2 bases from J; junction bases left unmatched: 3. Germline CDR1 reads SQVTM; CDR2 reads ANQGSEA. CDR3 size: 13 residues. The CDR3 region has the DNA TGCAGCGTTGGGGCTAGCGGGGCCTACGAGCAGTACTTC. It specifies CSVGASGAYEQYF.

Only a few counts were recorded for this clone. The rearrangement links TRBV6-5 to TRBJ2-7; 7 bases match TRBD1. Germline lookup yields CDR1 MNHEY and CDR2 SVGAGI. After removal of 5 bases from V and 1 base from J, the junction contained 8 bases not matched to a gene. The CDR3 has 15 residues. The CDR3 protein is CASSPLGQRSYEQYF. The CDR3 region has the DNA TGTGCCAGCAGTCCACTGGGACAGAGATCCTACGAGCAGTACTTC.

This clone was seen a few times. This chain uses TRBV4-3 with TRBJ1-5; possible D gene TRBD1, 6 bases. Germline V gene lookup returns CDR1 LGHNA and CDR2 YSLEER. Trimming took 0 bases from V and 10 from J, leaving 10 bases between them. The CDR3 spans 13 residues. DNA of the CDR3: TGCGCCAGCAGCCAAGACATACAGGGCCCCCAGCATTTT. As protein: CASSQDIQGPQHF.

This chain's CDR3 is CASGILLDPGNTIYF. The CDR3 DNA follows: TGTGCCAGCGGTATTCTTCTTGACCCTGGAAACACCATATATTTT. The V and J genes are TRBV6-5 and TRBJ1-3, with unresolved D. Germline V gene lookup returns CDR1 MNHEY and CDR2 SVGAGI. Trimming pared 8 bases from V and 2 bases from J, leaving 16 bases between. CDR3 length: 15 amino acids.

The chain carries TRBV18 and TRBJ2-7; 10 nucleotides line up with TRBD1. CDR1 and CDR2 from the germline V gene are KGHSH and LQKENI. V trimming: 6 bases; J trimming: 0 bases; junction bases outside the gene matches: 11. The CDR3 totals 17 residues. In DNA form, the CDR3 reads TGTGCCAGCTCGCCCTTACCGGGACAGGGGAGCTCCTACGAGCAGTACTTC. It encodes CASSPLPGQGSSYEQYF.

V is TRBV5-4 and J is TRBJ1-5; D call uncertain. Trimming removed 9 bases at V and 1 base at J, with 14 bases between. Germline CDR1 and CDR2: SGHNT and YYREEE (reference sequence). The CDR3 totals 14 residues. The chain's CDR3 is CATSNERSNQPQHF. In DNA, the CDR3 is TGTGCCACCTCCAACGAGCGCAGCAATCAGCCCCAGCATTTT.

As concerns this clone: The same CDR3 also results from other DNA sequences found in this sample. This chain joins TRBV6-5 and TRBJ1-1; D gene uncertain. The germline V gene has CDR1 MNHEY and CDR2 SVGAGI. V was clipped by 2 bases and J by 4 bases, with 8 bases between them. This CDR3 has 13 residues. CDR3 coding DNA: TGTGCCAGCAGTTACGAGGGAGGCACTGAAGCTTTCTTT. Translating it yields CASSYEGGTEAFF.